This TCR beta chain derives from a study of regulatory T cells in long-lasting Graves disease. Findings and caveats of the study: Those with persistent disease had in common more public clonotypes (about 3,000) than new patients (about 970).

Through Arm-PCR of CDR3 regions and iRepertoire HTBI primers, TCR beta libraries were built. TCRdb reprocessed the multiplex PCR reads via MiXCR and lists one record per CDR3 protein. The sample carries some 340,000 distinct CDR3 sequences, about 11% recorded once. Trimming left V 1 base short and J 0 bases short, with 22 bases between. Germline CDR1 reads SGHVS; CDR2 reads FQNEAQ. The CDR3 consists of 20 residues. Time point described: newly diagnosed GD, antithyroid drugs for less than 3 months. From RNA extracted from PBMCs, the TCR library was made. A word on this clonotype: Antigen specificity is unknown.

This sample also belongs to another study, concerning T cells in Graves' hyperthyroidism and ophthalmopathy. That source reports: Most thyroid clonotypes expanded above 0.001 were also detected in blood.

This clonotype originated in a woman aged 18 to 35 with Graves disease. This specimen was peripheral blood mononuclear cells (PBMCs), taken at new diagnosis, from a patient treated with antithyroid drugs. This rearrangement joins TRBV7-8 to TRBJ2-4; weak D call: TRBD2 (7 bases). DNA for the CDR3: TGTGCCAGCAGCTTAGGGGGAGGGGGGTTCCGAGGGATAGCCAAAAACATTCAGTACTTC. Translation: CASSLGGGGFRGIAKNIQYF.